This T cell receptor beta chain was sequenced during a study of human T cells and chemical hapten exposure. As for this clonotype: As yet, its antigen is unknown.

TCRdb passed the RACE reads through MiXCR, listing each CDR3 protein once. The table records under 300,000 distinct CDR3 sequences, about 9.4% of them present only once. Time point given: pre-sensitization, week 0. Treatment denoted: therapeutic diphenylcyclopropenone sensitization with weekly scalp DPC. Whole-study findings and limits: Expanded TCR counts at PT1 were positively correlated with the patch test score. There were significantly more large CDR3 similarity clusters among expanded TCRs than among controls.

There are 13 residues in the CDR3. Germline values: CDR1 SEHNR, CDR2 FQNEAQ (reference sequence). V was pared by 6 bases and J by 1 base, with 9 bases between. The chain links TRBV7-9 to TRBJ1-1, with D uncertain. Sequenced here: whole blood, sampled in connection with sensitization to the hapten diphenylcyclopropenone (DPC). This TCR was sampled from a woman in her 40s with alopecia areata. Some clones in this sample may be carry-over from other donors' samples. This CDR3 is CASRTRGNTEAFF. CDR3 in DNA: TGTGCCAGCAGAACGAGAGGGAACACTGAAGCTTTCTTT.